The clone carrying this TCR beta chain was counted once. The record originates from a study of blood T cell repertoires in COVID-19. Study background: The United States, Italy and Spain were the sources of the acute and convalescent COVID-19 samples.

Germline V gives CDR1 LGHNA, CDR2 YNFKEQ. The junction had 5 bases not matched to a gene; V was cut back by 4 bases and J by 6 bases. The CDR3 is 14 amino acids. In the original processing: Estimation of nucleated cell counts relied on the amplification of reference gene primers. The repertoire was sequenced with immunoSEQ multiplex PCR; TCRdb's copy has only in-frame clones and lacks some. V, J and clone size derive from that table, while D and trimming were established from the DNA sequence. The table lists approximately 25,000 clones, about 90% of them singletons. This receptor was taken from a woman aged 60 to 75 with active COVID-19. The chain is built from TRBV4-2 and TRBJ2-2; 7 bases fit TRBD1. The sequenced material came from peripheral blood. CDR3 protein: CASSLGQGAGELFF. As DNA, the CDR3 is TGTGCCAGCAGCCTTGGGCAGGGGGCCGGGGAGCTGTTTTTT.